These T cell receptor beta chains were read from a single sample in a study of long-term antiretroviral therapy in people with HIV. The table came from immunoSEQ multiplex PCR; TCRdb's copy has only in-frame clones and leaves some out. The sample has more than 15,000 clones; about four fifths are singletons. Specimen: unsorted PBMCs, collected at the start of antiretroviral therapy. These receptors originate from a man younger than 45 with HIV. CDR3s include the opening cysteine and the closing phenylalanine or tryptophan. D genes are given only for firm matches. Clone size is given for some rows only: seen once, a few or many times, or a class if the clone is expanded.

abundance | d_gene | j_gene | v_gene | CDR3nt | CDR3aa
once | TRBD1 | TRBJ2-7 | TRBV5-4 | TGTGCCAGCAGCTTTTCAGGGGGCATCGACGAGCAGTACTTC | CASSFSGGIDEQYF
NA | TRBD1 | TRBJ2-7 | TRBV11-2 | TGTGCCAGCAGCTTAGGGGACAGGGCTTACGAGCAGTACTTC | CASSLGDRAYEQYF
once | NA | TRBJ1-2 | TRBV7-6 | TGTGCCAGCAGCTTTAAAGGGGGTTATGGCTACACCTTC | CASSFKGGYGYTF
NA | NA | TRBJ2-1 | TRBV28 | TGTGCCAGCAAATTGACTCGGAGGGGCAATGAGCAGTTCTTC | CASKLTRRGNEQFF
NA | NA | TRBJ2-3 | TRBV10-3 | TGTGCCGCCGAAAGCGGCGGTCTGCGTAGCACAGATACGCAGTATTTT | CAAESGGLRSTDTQYF
few | NA | TRBJ2-2 | TRBV5-5 | TGTGCCAGCAGCCCGAGCACCGGGGAGCTGTTTTTT | CASSPSTGELFF
NA | NA | TRBJ2-3 | TRBV19 | TGTGCCAGCTCCTTAGTAATGAGAGATACGCAGTATTTT | CASSLVMRDTQYF
NA | NA | TRBJ1-2 | TRBV6-1 | TGTGCCAGCAGTTATCGGGACGCAAGCCATGGCTACACCTTC | CASSYRDASHGYTF
few | TRBD1 | TRBJ2-1 | TRBV4-1 | TGCGCCAGCAGCCAAGGGACAGGTCGCGGGAATGAGCAGTTCTTC | CASSQGTGRGNEQFF
NA | TRBD2 | TRBJ2-1 | TRBV19 | TGTGCCAGTACCCCTAGCGGGAGGGGTAATGAGCAGTTCTTC | CASTPSGRGNEQFF
NA | NA | TRBJ1-2 | TRBV19 | TGTGCCAGTACCGATGGGGGAACTAACTATGGCTACACCTTC | CASTDGGTNYGYTF